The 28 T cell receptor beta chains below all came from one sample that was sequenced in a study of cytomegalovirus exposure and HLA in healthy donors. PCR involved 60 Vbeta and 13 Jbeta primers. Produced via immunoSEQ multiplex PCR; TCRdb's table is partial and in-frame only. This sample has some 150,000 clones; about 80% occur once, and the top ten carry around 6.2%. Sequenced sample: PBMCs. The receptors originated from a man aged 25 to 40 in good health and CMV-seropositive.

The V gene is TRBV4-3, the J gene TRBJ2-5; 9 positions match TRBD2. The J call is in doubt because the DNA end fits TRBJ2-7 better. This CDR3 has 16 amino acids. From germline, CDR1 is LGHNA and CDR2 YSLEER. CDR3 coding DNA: TGCGCCAGCAGCCAATATCCGGCGGGGGGGCCTTACGAGCAGTACTTC. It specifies CASSQYPAGGPYEQYF.

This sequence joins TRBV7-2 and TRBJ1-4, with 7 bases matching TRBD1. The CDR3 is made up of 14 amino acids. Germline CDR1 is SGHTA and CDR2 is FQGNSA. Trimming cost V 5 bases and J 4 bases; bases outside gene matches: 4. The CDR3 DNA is TGTGCCAGCAGCCAAGGGGACAGTAATGAAAAACTGTTTTTT. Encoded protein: CASSQGDSNEKLFF.

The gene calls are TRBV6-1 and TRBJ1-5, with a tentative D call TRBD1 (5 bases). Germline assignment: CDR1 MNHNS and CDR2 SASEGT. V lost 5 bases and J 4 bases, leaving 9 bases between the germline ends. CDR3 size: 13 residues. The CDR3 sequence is CASSTGRNQPQHF. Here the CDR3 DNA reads TGTGCCAGCAGTACAGGCAGAAATCAGCCCCAGCATTTT.

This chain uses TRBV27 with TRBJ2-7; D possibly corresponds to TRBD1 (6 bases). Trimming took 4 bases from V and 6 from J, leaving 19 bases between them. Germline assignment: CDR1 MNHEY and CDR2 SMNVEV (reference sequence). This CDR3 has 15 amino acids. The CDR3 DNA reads TGTGCCAGCAGTTCCTCCACAGGGTATCTCTCCGAGCAGTACTTC. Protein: CASSSSTGYLSEQYF.

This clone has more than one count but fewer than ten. CDR3 in amino acids: CASSPTGLVNIQYF. CDR3 DNA: TGTGCCAGCAGTCCCACAGGGTTGGTAAACATTCAGTACTTC. The chain employs TRBV28 and TRBJ2-4; a possible D gene is TRBD1 (6 bases). Germline loops: CDR1 MDHEN, CDR2 SYDVKM. This CDR3 has 14 residues. The V gene lost 5 bases and the J gene lost 6 bases, with 14 bases spanning the gap. The variable domain in full, with the rest retrieved from reference TRBV28 and TRBJ2-4, is DVKVTQSSRYLVKRTGEKVFLECVQDMDHENMFWYRQDPGLGLRLIYFSYDVKMKEKGDIPEGYSVSREKKERFSLILESASTNQTSMYLCASSPTGLVNIQYFGAGTRLSVL.

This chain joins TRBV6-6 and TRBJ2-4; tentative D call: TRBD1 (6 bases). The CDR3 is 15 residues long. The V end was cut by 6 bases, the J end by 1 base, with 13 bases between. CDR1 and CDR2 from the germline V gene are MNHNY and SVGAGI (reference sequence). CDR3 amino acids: CASRDTGLAKNIQYF. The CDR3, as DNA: TGTGCCAGCAGGGACACAGGGCTTGCCAAAAACATTCAGTACTTC.

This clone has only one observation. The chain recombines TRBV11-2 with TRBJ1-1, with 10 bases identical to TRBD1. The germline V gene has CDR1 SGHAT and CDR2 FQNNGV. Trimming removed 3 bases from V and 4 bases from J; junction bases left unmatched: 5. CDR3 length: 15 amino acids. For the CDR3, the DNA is TGTGCCAGCAGCTTCTCTGGACAGGGGGGCACTGAAGCTTTCTTT. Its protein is CASSFSGQGGTEAFF.

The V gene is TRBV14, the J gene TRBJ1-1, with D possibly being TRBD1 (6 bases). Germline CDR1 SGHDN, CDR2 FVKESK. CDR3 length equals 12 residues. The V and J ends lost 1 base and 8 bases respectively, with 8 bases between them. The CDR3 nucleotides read TGTGCCAGCAGCCAAGTTACAGGGGAAGCTTTCTTT. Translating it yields CASSQVTGEAFF.

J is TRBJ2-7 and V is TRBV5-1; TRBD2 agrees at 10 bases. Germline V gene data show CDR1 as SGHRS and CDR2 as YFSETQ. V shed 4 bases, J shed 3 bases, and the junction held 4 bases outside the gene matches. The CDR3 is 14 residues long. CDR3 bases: TGCGCCAGCAGCCCATGGACTAGCGGCTACGAGCAGTACTTC. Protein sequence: CASSPWTSGYEQYF.

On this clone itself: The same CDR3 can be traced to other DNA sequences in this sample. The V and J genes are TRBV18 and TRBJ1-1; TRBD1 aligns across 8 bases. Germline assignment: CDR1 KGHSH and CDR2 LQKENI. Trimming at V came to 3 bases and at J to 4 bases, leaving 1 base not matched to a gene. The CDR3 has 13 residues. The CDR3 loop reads CASSPGQGTEAFF. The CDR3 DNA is TGTGCCAGCTCACCCGGACAGGGCACTGAAGCTTTCTTT.

The CDR3 is CASSATGAYSNQPQHF. The CDR3 bases are TGTGCCAGCTCAGCCACAGGGGCATATAGCAATCAGCCCCAGCATTTT. J is TRBJ1-5 and V is TRBV18; 7 bases are shared with TRBD1. Trimming removed 5 bases from V and 0 bases from J; junction bases left unmatched: 7. Germline V gene sequence: CDR1 KGHSH, CDR2 LQKENI. CDR3 length: 16 residues.

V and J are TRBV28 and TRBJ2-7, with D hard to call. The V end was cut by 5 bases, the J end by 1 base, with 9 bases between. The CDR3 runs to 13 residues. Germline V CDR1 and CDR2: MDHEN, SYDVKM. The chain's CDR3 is CASSPYRSYEQYF. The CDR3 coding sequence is TGTGCCAGCAGTCCCTACAGATCCTACGAGCAGTACTTC.

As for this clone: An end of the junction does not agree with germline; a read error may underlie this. In nucleotides, the CDR3 is TGTGCCAGCAGCCCTACCGGGACAGGGGGGCCCTATGACTACACCTTC. Translating it yields CASSPTGTGGPYDYTF. This chain links TRBV28 with TRBJ1-2, with 11 bases matching TRBD1. Per the germline V gene, CDR1 is MDHEN and CDR2 is SYDVKM. The CDR3 loop spans 16 amino acids.

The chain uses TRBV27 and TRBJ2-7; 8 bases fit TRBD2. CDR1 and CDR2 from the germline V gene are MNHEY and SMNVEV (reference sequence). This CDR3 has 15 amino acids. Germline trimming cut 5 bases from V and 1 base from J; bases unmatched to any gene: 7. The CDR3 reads CASSITSGYSYEQYF. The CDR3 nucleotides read TGTGCCAGCAGTATTACTAGCGGATATTCCTACGAGCAGTACTTC.

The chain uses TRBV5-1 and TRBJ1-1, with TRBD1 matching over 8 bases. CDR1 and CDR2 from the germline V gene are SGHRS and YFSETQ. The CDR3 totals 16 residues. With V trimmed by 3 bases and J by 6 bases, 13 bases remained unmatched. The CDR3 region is CASSWTRGLGYSEAFF. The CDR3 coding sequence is TGCGCCAGCAGCTGGACCAGGGGGCTAGGGTACTCTGAAGCTTTCTTT.

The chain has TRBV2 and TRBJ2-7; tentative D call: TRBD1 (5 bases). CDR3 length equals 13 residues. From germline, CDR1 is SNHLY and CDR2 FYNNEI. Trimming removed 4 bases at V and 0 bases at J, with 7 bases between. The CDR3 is CASSADSSYEQYF. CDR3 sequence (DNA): TGTGCCAGCAGTGCTGACAGCTCCTACGAGCAGTACTTC.

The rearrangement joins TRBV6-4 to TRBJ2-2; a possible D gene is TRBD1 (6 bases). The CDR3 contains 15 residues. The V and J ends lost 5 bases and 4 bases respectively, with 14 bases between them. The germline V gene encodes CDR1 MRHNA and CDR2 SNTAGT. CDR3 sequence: CASSYEGEGTGELFF. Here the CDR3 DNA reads TGTGCCAGCAGTTACGAGGGGGAAGGCACCGGGGAGCTGTTTTTT.

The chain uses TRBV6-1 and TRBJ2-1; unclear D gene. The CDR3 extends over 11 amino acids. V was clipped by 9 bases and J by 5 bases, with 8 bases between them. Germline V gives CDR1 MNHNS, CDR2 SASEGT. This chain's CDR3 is CARRRDNEQFF. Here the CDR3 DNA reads TGTGCCAGACGTCGGGACAATGAGCAGTTCTTC.

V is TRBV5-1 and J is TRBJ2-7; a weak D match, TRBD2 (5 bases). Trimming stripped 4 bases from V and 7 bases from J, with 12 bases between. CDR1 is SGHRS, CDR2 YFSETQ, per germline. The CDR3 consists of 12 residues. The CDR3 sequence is CASSERTDEQYF. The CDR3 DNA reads TGCGCCAGCAGCGAGAGGACTGATGAGCAGTACTTC.

CDR3 loop: CASSLVAGGDTQYF. The CDR3 DNA sequence: TGCGCCAGCAGCTTGGTGGCTGGCGGGGATACGCAGTATTTT. The chain joins TRBV5-1 to TRBJ2-3; maybe TRBD2 (5 bases). V dropped 0 bases and J dropped 6 bases, with 11 bases sitting between them. Germline assignment: CDR1 SGHRS and CDR2 YFSETQ. The CDR3 runs 14 residues.

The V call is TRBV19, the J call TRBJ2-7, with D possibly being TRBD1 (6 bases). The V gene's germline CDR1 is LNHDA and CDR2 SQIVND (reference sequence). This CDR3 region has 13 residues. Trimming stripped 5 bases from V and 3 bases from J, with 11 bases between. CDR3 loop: CASSPGHLYEQYF. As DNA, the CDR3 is TGTGCCAGTAGTCCGGGACACCTCTACGAGCAGTACTTC.

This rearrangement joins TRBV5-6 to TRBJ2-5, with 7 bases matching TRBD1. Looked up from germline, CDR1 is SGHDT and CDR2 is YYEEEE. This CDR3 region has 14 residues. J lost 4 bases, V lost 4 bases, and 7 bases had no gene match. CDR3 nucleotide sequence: TGTGCCAGCAGCCCTGGGACAGTGGGAGAGACCCAGTACTTC. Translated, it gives CASSPGTVGETQYF.

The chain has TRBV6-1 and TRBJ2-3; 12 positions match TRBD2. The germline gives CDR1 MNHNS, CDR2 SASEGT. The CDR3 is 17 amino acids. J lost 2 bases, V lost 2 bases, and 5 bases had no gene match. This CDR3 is CASSEPRLAGVTDTQYF. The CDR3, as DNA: TGTGCCAGCAGTGAACCCCGACTAGCGGGAGTCACAGATACGCAGTATTTT.

The CDR3: CATSRNRDRGFYEQYF. The CDR3 DNA sequence: TGTGCCACCAGCAGAAACCGGGACAGGGGATTCTACGAGCAGTACTTC. The rearrangement uses TRBV15 and TRBJ2-7, with 10 bases that match TRBD1. The CDR3 has 16 amino acids. With V trimmed by 2 bases and J by 3 bases, 7 bases remained unmatched. Per germline, CDR1 LNHNV and CDR2 YYDKDF (reference sequence).

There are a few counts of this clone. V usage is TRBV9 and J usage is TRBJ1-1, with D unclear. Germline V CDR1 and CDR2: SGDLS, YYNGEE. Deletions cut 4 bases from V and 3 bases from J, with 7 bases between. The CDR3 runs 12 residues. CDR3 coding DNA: TGTGCCAGCAGCCCCGAGGACACTGAAGCTTTCTTT. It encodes CASSPEDTEAFF. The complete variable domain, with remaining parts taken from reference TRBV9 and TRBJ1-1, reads DSGVTQTPKHLITATGQRVTLRCSPRSGDLSVYWYQQSLDQGLQFLIQYYNGEERAKGNILERFSAQQFPDLHSELNLSSLELGDSALYFCASSPEDTEAFFGQGTRLTVV.

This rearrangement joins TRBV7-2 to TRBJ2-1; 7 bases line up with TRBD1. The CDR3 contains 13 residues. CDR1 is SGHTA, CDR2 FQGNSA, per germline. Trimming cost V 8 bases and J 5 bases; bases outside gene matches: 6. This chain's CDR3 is CASEKGAHNEQFF. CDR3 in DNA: TGTGCCAGCGAAAAGGGGGCCCACAATGAGCAGTTCTTC.

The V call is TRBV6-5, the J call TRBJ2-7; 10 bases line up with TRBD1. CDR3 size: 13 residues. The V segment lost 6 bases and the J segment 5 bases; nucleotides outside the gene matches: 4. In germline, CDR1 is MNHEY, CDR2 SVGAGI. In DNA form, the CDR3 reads TGTGCCAGCAGGACAGGGGGCTTCCACGAGCAGTACTTC. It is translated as CASRTGGFHEQYF.

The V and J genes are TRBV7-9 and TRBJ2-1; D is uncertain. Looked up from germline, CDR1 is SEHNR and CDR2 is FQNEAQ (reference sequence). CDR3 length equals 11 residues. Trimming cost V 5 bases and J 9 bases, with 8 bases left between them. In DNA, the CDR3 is TGTGCCAGCAGCAGTTTCGGTGAGCAGTTCTTC. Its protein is CASSSFGEQFF.